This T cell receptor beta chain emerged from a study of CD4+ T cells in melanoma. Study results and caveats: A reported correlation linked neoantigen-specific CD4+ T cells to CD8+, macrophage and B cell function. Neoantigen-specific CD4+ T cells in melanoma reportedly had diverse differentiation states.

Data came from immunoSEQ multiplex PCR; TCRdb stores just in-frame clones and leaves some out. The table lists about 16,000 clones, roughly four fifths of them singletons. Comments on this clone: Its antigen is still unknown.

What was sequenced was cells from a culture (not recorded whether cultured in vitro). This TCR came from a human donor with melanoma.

The DNA of the CDR3 is TGTGCCAGCAGTCCAAACAGGGACTCTGGGGCCAACGTCCTGACTTTC. Translation: CASSPNRDSGANVLTF. The chain couples TRBV7-7 to TRBJ2-6; tentative D call: TRBD1 (6 bases). V gave up 6 bases and J gave up 0 bases, with 12 bases separating them. The CDR3 spans 16 residues. Germline V gene sequence: CDR1 SSHAT, CDR2 FNYEAQ (reference sequence). Full variable domain (outside the CDR3, taken from reference TRBV7-7 and TRBJ2-6): GAGVSQSPRYKVTKRGQDVTLRCDPISSHATLYWYQQALGQGPEFLTYFNYEAQPDKSGLPSDRFSAERPEGSISTLTIQRTEQRDSAMYRCASSPNRDSGANVLTFGAGSRLTVL.